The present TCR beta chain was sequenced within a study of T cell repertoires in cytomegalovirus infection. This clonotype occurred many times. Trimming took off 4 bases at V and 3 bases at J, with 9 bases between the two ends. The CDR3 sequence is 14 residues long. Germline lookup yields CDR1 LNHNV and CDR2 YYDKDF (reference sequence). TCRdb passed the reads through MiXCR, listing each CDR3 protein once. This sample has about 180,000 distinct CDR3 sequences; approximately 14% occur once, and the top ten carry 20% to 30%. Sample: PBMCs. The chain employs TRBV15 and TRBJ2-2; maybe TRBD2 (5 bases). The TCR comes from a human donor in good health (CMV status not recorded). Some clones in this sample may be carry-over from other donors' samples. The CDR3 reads CATSISGDTGELFF. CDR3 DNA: TGTGCCACCAGCATCTCCGGGGACACCGGGGAGCTGTTTTTT.